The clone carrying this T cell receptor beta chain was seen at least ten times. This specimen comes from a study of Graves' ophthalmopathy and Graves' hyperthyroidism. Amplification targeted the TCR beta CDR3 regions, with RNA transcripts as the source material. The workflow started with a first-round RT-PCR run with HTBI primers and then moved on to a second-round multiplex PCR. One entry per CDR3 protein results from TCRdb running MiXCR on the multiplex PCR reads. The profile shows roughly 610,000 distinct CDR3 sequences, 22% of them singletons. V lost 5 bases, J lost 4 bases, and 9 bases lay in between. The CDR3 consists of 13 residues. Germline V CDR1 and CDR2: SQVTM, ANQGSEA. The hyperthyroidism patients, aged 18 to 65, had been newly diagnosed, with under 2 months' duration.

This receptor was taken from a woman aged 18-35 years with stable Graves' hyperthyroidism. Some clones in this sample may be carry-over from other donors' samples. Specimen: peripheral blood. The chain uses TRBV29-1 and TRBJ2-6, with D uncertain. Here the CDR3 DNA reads TGCAGCGTTTTGGGGAAGGGGGCCAACGTCCTGACTTTC. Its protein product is CSVLGKGANVLTF.